A single sample gave rise to the 32 T cell receptor beta chains below, sequenced in a study of early T cells in non-severe SARS-CoV-2 infection. One entry per CDR3 protein results from TCRdb running MiXCR on the 5' RACE reads. The table includes 83,000 or so distinct CDR3 sequences, about 10% detected once. Sequenced here: whole blood, sampled at baseline. The receptors were gathered from an adult who was a healthcare worker with PCR-confirmed SARS-CoV-2 infection or an uninfected control (not recorded which).

This clonotype was observed a handful of times. It may be a read error: a sequence one base away is much more abundant. The CDR3 is CASSYLRETEVFF. The CDR3 DNA follows: TGTGCCAGCAGTTACTTGAGAGAAACTGAAGTTTTCTTT. The chain couples TRBV6-6 to TRBJ1-1; D uncertain. Per germline, CDR1 MNHNY and CDR2 SVGAGI (reference sequence). The CDR3 is made up of 13 amino acids.

This clonotype was picked up a small number of times. The chain couples TRBV27 to TRBJ1-6, with TRBD1 as a possible D gene (6 bases). The CDR3 runs 13 residues. CDR1 MNHEY and CDR2 SMNVEV come from the germline V gene (reference sequence). Trimming pared 9 bases from V and 7 bases from J, leaving 13 bases between. The CDR3, as DNA: TGTGCCAGTTCAGGGGAAATAAATTCACCCCTCCACTTT. This sequence encodes CASSGEINSPLHF.

This clonotype showed up many times. This chain joins TRBV10-3 and TRBJ1-1; D possibly corresponds to TRBD1 (5 bases). V lost 8 bases to trimming and J lost 1 base, with 17 bases between them. Germline-derived CDR1 and CDR2 are ENHRY and SYGVKD. The CDR3 consists of 15 residues. In DNA form, the CDR3 reads TGTGCCATCGTGCGCGTGGGCAGGGAGAACACTGAAGCTTTCTTT. Its translation is CAIVRVGRENTEAFF.

The rearrangement uses TRBV5-1 and TRBJ1-6, with 7 bases identical to TRBD1. Per the germline V gene, CDR1 is SGHRS and CDR2 is YFSETQ. The CDR3 is made up of 14 amino acids. V lost 3 bases, J lost 10 bases, and 7 bases stayed unmatched. The DNA for the CDR3 is TGCGCCAGCAGCTGGGAAGACAGGGAGTCACCCCTCCACTTT. As protein: CASSWEDRESPLHF. Drawing the rest from reference TRBV5-1 and TRBJ1-6, the complete variable domain is KAGVTQTPRYLIKTRGQQVTLSCSPISGHRSVSWYQQTPGQGLQFLFEYFSETQRNKGNFPGRFSGRQFSNSRSEMNVSTLELGDSALYLCASSWEDRESPLHFGNGTRLTVT.

This clonotype was seen only a few times. This sequence joins TRBV5-1 and TRBJ2-1; D might be TRBD1 (6 bases). Between the trimmed V and J ends, which lost 3 bases and 0 bases, there was a span of 13 bases. The CDR3 has 16 residues. The germline gives CDR1 SGHRS, CDR2 YFSETQ. This CDR3 reads CASSSTGLSSYNEQFF. The CDR3 nucleotides read TGCGCCAGCAGCTCCACAGGGCTTAGCTCCTACAATGAGCAGTTCTTC.

The chain links TRBV12-3 or TRBV12-4 to TRBJ1-6; D is ambiguous. Trimming took off 4 bases at V and 7 bases at J, with 5 bases between the two ends. The CDR3 is 12 residues long. CDR3 in amino acids: CASSSLNSPLHF. The DNA of the CDR3 is TGTGCCAGCAGTTCCCTCAATTCACCCCTCCACTTT.

V is TRBV20-1 and J is TRBJ2-7; D perhaps matches TRBD2 (5 bases). Deletions cut 5 bases from V and 0 bases from J, with 14 bases between. The CDR3 contains 14 residues. Per the germline V gene, CDR1 is DFQATT and CDR2 is SNEGSKA (reference sequence). CDR3 amino acids: CSAVSGLPSYEQYF. The CDR3 bases are TGCAGTGCTGTGAGCGGACTCCCCTCCTACGAGCAGTACTTC.

This clonotype was counted at least ten times. The V and J genes are TRBV28 and TRBJ2-7; a weak D match, TRBD1 (6 bases). CDR1 and CDR2 from the germline V gene are MDHEN and SYDVKM. The CDR3 runs to 13 residues. V was clipped by 7 bases and J by 5 bases, with 15 bases between them. The CDR3 loop is CASKFQAGDEQYF. In DNA form, the CDR3 reads TGTGCCAGCAAATTTCAAGCAGGGGACGAGCAGTACTTC.

The rearrangement uses TRBV7-8 and TRBJ1-2; the D gene is possibly TRBD1 (5 bases). CDR3 length equals 14 residues. CDR1 and CDR2 from the germline V gene are SGHVS and FQNEAQ. Trimming pared 1 base from V and 2 bases from J, leaving 8 bases between. CDR3 sequence (DNA): TGTGCCAGCAGCTTAGAGGCAGGGAACTATGGCTACACCTTC. It encodes CASSLEAGNYGYTF.

In this sample, this clonotype turned up many times. The V gene is TRBV28, the J gene TRBJ1-1, with 8 bases fitting TRBD1. Germline CDR1 reads MDHEN; CDR2 reads SYDVKM. The CDR3 has 14 amino acids. Germline trimming cut 3 bases from V and 5 bases from J; bases unmatched to any gene: 5. CDR3 sequence reads: CASSFDRGRTEAFF. DNA of the CDR3: TGTGCCAGCAGTTTCGACAGGGGAAGGACTGAAGCTTTCTTT.

This clonotype was detected a few times. V is TRBV2 and J is TRBJ2-1, with 10 bases identical to TRBD2. V dropped 6 bases and J dropped 7; count of bases not matched to a gene: 9. The CDR3 extends over 15 amino acids. Germline assignment: CDR1 SNHLY and CDR2 FYNNEI. The CDR3 DNA sequence: TGTGCCAGCAGAGACCTCGGGACTAGCGAGAATGAGCAGTTCTTC. Translating gives CASRDLGTSENEQFF.

The rearrangement joins TRBV12-3 or TRBV12-4 to TRBJ2-5; D assignment may be TRBD1 or TRBD2 (6 bases each). This CDR3 is built from 16 residues. V gave up 6 bases and J gave up 5 bases, with 22 bases separating them. The CDR3 protein is CASSPSLGGGRETQYF. CDR3 DNA sequence: TGTGCCAGCAGCCCTTCGTTGGGGGGCGGCAGGGAGACCCAGTACTTC.

The CDR3 region is CASSWRTGSTDTQYF. CDR3 bases: TGTGCCAGTAGTTGGAGGACAGGGTCAACAGATACGCAGTATTTT. The chain combines TRBV19 with TRBJ2-3, with 8 positions matching TRBD1. The CDR3 loop spans 15 amino acids. Per the germline V gene, CDR1 is LNHDA and CDR2 is SQIVND (reference sequence). V gave up 5 bases and J gave up 3 bases; unmatched junction bases: 7.

This clonotype has a handful of counts. V is TRBV10-3 and J is TRBJ2-7, with a tentative D call TRBD2 (6 bases). In germline, CDR1 is ENHRY, CDR2 SYGVKD. The CDR3 totals 15 residues. The V and J ends lost 6 bases and 1 base respectively, with 16 bases between them. The CDR3 nucleotides are TGTGCCATCAGCGGCGGGGCCTTCCTTTCCTACGAGCAGTACTTC. Translating it yields CAISGGAFLSYEQYF.

This clonotype was counted ten times or more. V usage is TRBV7-8 and J usage is TRBJ2-4; D is perhaps TRBD2 (6 bases). This CDR3 region has 16 residues. V lost 4 bases and J 8 bases, leaving 21 bases between the germline ends. Germline loops: CDR1 SGHVS, CDR2 FQNEAQ. The CDR3 protein is CASSSRELRLTYIQYF. For the CDR3, the DNA is TGTGCCAGCAGCTCACGGGAGCTCCGCCTCACGTACATTCAGTACTTC. Full variable domain (missing parts from reference TRBV7-8 and TRBJ2-4): GAGVSQSPRYKVAKRGQDVALRCDPISGHVSLFWYQQALGQGPEFLTYFQNEAQLDKSGLPSDRFFAERPEGSVSTLKIQRTQQEDSAVYLCASSSRELRLTYIQYFGAGTRLSVL.

This clonotype was detected a few times. The chain joins TRBV14 to TRBJ2-5; TRBD2 matches at 8 bases. Losses at the gene ends were 0 bases for V and 3 bases for J; bases not matched to a gene: 0. The CDR3 consists of 14 residues. CDR1 is SGHDN and CDR2 is FVKESK in the germline V gene. The CDR3 loop is CASSQDSGKETQYF. CDR3 sequence (DNA): TGTGCCAGCAGCCAAGATAGCGGGAAAGAGACCCAGTACTTC.

The genes are TRBV19 and TRBJ2-1, with TRBD2 matching over 14 bases. The CDR3 loop spans 15 amino acids. Trimming removed 6 bases from V and 7 bases from J; junction bases left unmatched: 5. The V gene's germline CDR1 is LNHDA and CDR2 SQIVND (reference sequence). CDR3 amino acids: CASRTTSGRANEQFF. The CDR3 nucleotides are TGTGCCAGTAGGACGACTAGCGGGAGGGCGAATGAGCAGTTCTTC.

This clonotype has a count of ten or more. The chain carries TRBV5-4 and TRBJ2-3; D might be TRBD2 (6 bases). CDR3 length equals 15 residues. V lost 4 bases to trimming and J lost 8 bases, with 20 bases between them. Germline V CDR1 and CDR2: SGHNT, YYREEE (reference sequence). The CDR3 DNA reads as TGTGCCAGCAGCAGTCGGGAGTTTTCTCGGGGTACGCAGTATTTT. Translating it yields CASSSREFSRGTQYF.

CDR3 sequence: CASSLEGGRTDTQYF. CDR3 DNA: TGTGCCAGCAGCTTAGAAGGGGGAAGAACAGATACGCAGTATTTT. The rearrangement uses TRBV11-2 and TRBJ2-3; TRBD1 might be the D (6 bases). CDR3 length: 15 amino acids. V lost 0 bases and J 3 bases, leaving 10 bases between the germline ends. Germline V gene sequence: CDR1 SGHAT, CDR2 FQNNGV.

The rearrangement links TRBV7-6 to TRBJ1-2; D is unresolved. The CDR3 loop spans 13 amino acids. CDR1 and CDR2 from the germline V gene are SGHVS and FNYEAQ. Trimming left V 2 bases short and J 4 bases short, with 8 bases between. The CDR3 bases are TGTGCCAGCAGCTTAAGCAGGACCTATGGCTACACCTTC. It yields the protein CASSLSRTYGYTF.

The J gene is TRBJ2-7, the V gene TRBV2; D gene uncertain. CDR3 size: 13 residues. V lost 7 bases to trimming and J lost 2 bases, with 12 bases between them. The germline CDR1 and CDR2 sequences are SNHLY and FYNNEI. The CDR3 DNA sequence: TGTGCCAGCAACTTTAGACCGGCCTACGAGCAGTACTTC. Amino acid sequence: CASNFRPAYEQYF. Filled out from reference TRBV2 and TRBJ2-7, the complete variable domain reads EPEVTQTPSHQVTQMGQEVILRCVPISNHLYFYWYRQILGQKVEFLVSFYNNEISEKSEIFDDQFSVERPDGSNFTLKIRSTKLEDSAMYFCASNFRPAYEQYFGPGTRLTVT.

The chain combines TRBV4-1 with TRBJ1-6; no definite D call. The ends were cut back, 0 bases at V and 7 bases at J, with 22 bases in the middle. Per germline, CDR1 MGHRA and CDR2 YSYEKL. This CDR3 spans 19 amino acids. The CDR3: CASSQDWAGAQSLNSPLHF. CDR3 nucleotides: TGCGCCAGCAGCCAAGATTGGGCAGGAGCTCAGTCCTTGAATTCACCCCTCCACTTT.

V is TRBV27 and J is TRBJ1-6; D unclear. Trimming removed 2 bases at V and 1 base at J, with 9 bases between. Germline loops: CDR1 MNHEY, CDR2 SMNVEV (reference sequence). The CDR3 has 16 amino acids. The CDR3 loop is CASSLTLRSYNSPLHF. CDR3 nucleotide sequence: TGTGCCAGCAGTTTAACGCTACGATCCTATAATTCACCCCTCCACTTT.

The rearrangement links TRBV20-1 to TRBJ2-2, with 12 bases aligning to TRBD2. With 3 bases clipped from V and 5 bases from J, the junction kept 4 bases outside the gene matches. Germline V lookup: CDR1 DFQATT, CDR2 SNEGSKA (reference sequence). CDR3 length: 15 residues. CDR3 nucleotides: TGCAGTGCTAGGACTAGCGGGAGAGAAACCGGGGAGCTGTTTTTT. Translated, it gives CSARTSGRETGELFF.

The chain links TRBV7-3 to TRBJ1-2, with 7 positions matching TRBD1. The CDR3 is 13 amino acids. Trimming cost V 5 bases and J 8 bases; bases outside gene matches: 8. Germline CDR1 and CDR2: SGHTA and FQGTGA. The CDR3 DNA follows: TGTGCCAGCAGCCCTGGGACAGCTGGGGGCTACACCTTC. It specifies CASSPGTAGGYTF.

In its sample, this clonotype was seen many times. V and J are TRBV7-9 and TRBJ1-1, with a possible D match to TRBD1 (6 bases). V was cut by 1 base and J by 5 bases, with 8 bases left in between. Germline-derived CDR1 and CDR2 are SEHNR and FQNEAQ (reference sequence). This CDR3 is 13 amino acids long. The CDR3 is CASSLEGGTEAFF. CDR3 sequence (DNA): TGTGCCAGCAGCTTAGAAGGGGGGACTGAAGCTTTCTTT. Complete variable domain (other parts from reference TRBV7-9 and TRBJ1-1): DTGVSQNPRHKITKRGQNVTFRCDPISEHNRLYWYRQTLGQGPEFLTYFQNEAQLEKSRLLSDRFSAERPKGSFSTLEIQRTEQGDSAMYLCASSLEGGTEAFFGQGTRLTVV.

This clonotype was found a few times. The chain joins TRBV5-1 to TRBJ2-7; TRBD2 matches 8 bases. This CDR3 has 14 amino acids. V gave up 2 bases and J gave up 7 bases; unmatched junction bases: 8. Looked up from germline, CDR1 is SGHRS and CDR2 is YFSETQ. In nucleotides, the CDR3 is TGCGCCAGCAGCTTCTTGCGGGAGGCTGAAGAGCAGTACTTC. This translates into CASSFLREAEEQYF.

The chain couples TRBV20-1 to TRBJ2-5; D is ambiguous. Trimming removed 0 bases from V and 3 bases from J, with 8 bases in between. The germline CDR1 and CDR2 sequences are DFQATT and SNEGSKA (reference sequence). The CDR3 extends over 13 amino acids. CDR3 in DNA: TGCAGTGCTAGAGATGACTGGAAAGAGACCCAGTACTTC. Its protein is CSARDDWKETQYF.

This clonotype was seen repeatedly, ten times or more. The CDR3 nucleotides read TGTGCCAGCAAGACTAGGACAGAAGGAGAAGCTTTCTTT. It encodes CASKTRTEGEAFF. V is TRBV12-3 or TRBV12-4 and J is TRBJ1-1, with a possible D match to TRBD1 (6 bases). The V end was cut by 7 bases, the J end by 8 bases, with 17 bases between. The CDR3 spans 13 residues.

J is TRBJ2-7 and V is TRBV20-1; the D is unclear. The germline CDR1 and CDR2 sequences are DFQATT and SNEGSKA (reference sequence). This CDR3 comprises 13 residues. The DNA for the CDR3 is TGCAGGGCCAAGGGCCTAGTTGTGTACGAGCAGTACTTC. It encodes CRAKGLVVYEQYF.

This clonotype has just one count. The V call is TRBV7-9, the J call TRBJ2-3; 7 bases align to TRBD1. Losses at the gene ends were 4 bases for V and 4 bases for J; bases not matched to a gene: 11. Germline V gene lookup returns CDR1 SEHNR and CDR2 FQNEAQ (reference sequence). This CDR3 is built from 16 residues. CDR3 loop: CASSSIDRGGADTQYF. The CDR3 DNA sequence: TGTGCCAGCAGCTCAATCGATCGAGGGGGCGCAGATACGCAGTATTTT.

This clonotype has only a few counts. V and J are TRBV7-7 and TRBJ2-2; 7 nucleotides line up with TRBD2. V shed 7 bases and J 3 bases; nucleotides not matched to a gene: 8. There are 15 residues in the CDR3. Germline V gene lookup returns CDR1 SSHAT and CDR2 FNYEAQ (reference sequence). CDR3 protein: CASIPGLHYTGELFF. Here the CDR3 DNA reads TGTGCCAGCATACCGGGACTACATTACACCGGGGAGCTGTTTTTT.